These T cell receptor beta chains were read from a single sample in a study of blood T cell repertoires in COVID-19. Profiled with immunoSEQ multiplex PCR; TCRdb holds only in-frame clones, not every one. The sample consists of roughly 120,000 clones, approximately 90% of them appearing once. The sequenced material came from peripheral blood. These receptors all come from a woman between 50 and 59 years old with acute or convalescent COVID-19. Each CDR3 is given with its conserved first and last residue. The D gene is left open where the match is weak.

j_call	v_call	d_call	cdr3_aa	cdr3_nt
TRBJ2-1	TRBV9	TRBD2	CASSVGGGRGNEQFF	TGTGCCAGCAGCGTAGGGGGAGGGAGGGGTAATGAGCAGTTCTTC
TRBJ1-6	TRBV3-1/TRBV3-2	NA	CVSSQERSLLDSPLHF	TGTGTCAGCAGCCAAGAACGGTCCCTGCTCGATTCACCCCTCCACTTT
TRBJ2-6	TRBV20-1	NA	CSASGRVRVSGANVLTF	TGCAGTGCTAGTGGCAGGGTAAGGGTCTCTGGGGCCAACGTCCTGACTTTC
TRBJ1-5	TRBV19	TRBD1	CASSPGQGLGQPQHF	TGTGCCAGTAGTCCCGGACAGGGCCTGGGGCAGCCCCAGCATTTT
TRBJ2-2	TRBV24-1	TRBD2	CATSDRRLAGGELFF	TGTGCCACCAGTGATAGGCGACTAGCAGGCGGGGAGCTGTTTTTT
TRBJ1-1	TRBV25-1	TRBD1	CASTAGQGGEAFF	TGTGCCAGCACTGCGGGGCAGGGGGGTGAAGCTTTCTTT
TRBJ2-2	TRBV7-2	NA	CASSLPGQPNTGELFF	TGTGCCAGCAGCTTACCCGGACAGCCGAACACCGGGGAGCTGTTTTTT
TRBJ2-1	TRBV18	TRBD2	CASSPGLAGGGHNEQFF	TGTGCCAGCTCACCGGGACTAGCGGGAGGAGGCCACAATGAGCAGTTCTTC
TRBJ2-2	TRBV4-3	TRBD2	CASSHGGLAGDTGELFF	TGCGCCAGCAGCCACGGGGGACTAGCGGGAGACACCGGGGAGCTGTTTTTT
TRBJ2-3	TRBV5-6	TRBD2	CASSLPSGGTSTDTQYF	TGTGCCAGCAGCTTGCCTAGCGGGGGAACTAGCACAGATACGCAGTATTTT
TRBJ2-2	TRBV6-5	NA	CATLKAGITGELFF	TGTGCCACACTCAAGGCAGGCATCACCGGGGAGCTGTTTTTT
TRBJ1-1	TRBV12-5	NA	CASGLAFNTEAFF	TGTGCTAGTGGTTTGGCCTTTAACACTGAAGCTTTCTTT
TRBJ2-5	TRBV23-1	NA	CASIPRGASPGQETQYF	TGCGCCAGCATCCCCAGGGGGGCTAGCCCTGGGCAAGAGACCCAGTACTTC
TRBJ1-2	TRBV5-1	TRBD1	CASSLGRTGYYGYTF	TGCGCCAGCAGCTTGGGCCGGACAGGGTACTATGGCTACACCTTC
TRBJ2-1	TRBV4-1	NA	CASSHYSGQRHNEQFF	TGCGCCAGCAGCCACTATAGCGGCCAGCGCCACAATGAGCAGTTCTTC
TRBJ1-1	TRBV6-5	NA	CASINRGMNTEAFF	TGTGCCAGCATCAATAGGGGAATGAACACTGAAGCTTTCTTT
TRBJ2-3	TRBV2	TRBD1	CASTQGQGGTDTQYF	TGTGCCAGCACTCAGGGACAGGGAGGCACAGATACGCAGTATTTT
TRBJ1-2	TRBV5-6	NA	CASSLYSGRLNYGYTF	TGTGCCAGCAGCTTGTATTCAGGGCGGCTTAACTATGGCTACACCTTC
TRBJ2-5	TRBV11-3	NA	CASSFPGEETQYF	TGTGCCAGCAGCTTCCCGGGGGAAGAGACCCAGTACTTC
TRBJ2-7	TRBV18	NA	CASSPTGTSYEQYF	TGTGCCAGCTCACCAACAGGGACCTCCTACGAGCAGTACTTC
TRBJ1-5	TRBV30	TRBD1	CAWSSLRTGVDQPQHF	TGTGCCTGGAGTTCACTTAGGACAGGGGTGGATCAGCCCCAGCATTTT
TRBJ1-5	TRBV20-1	TRBD1	CSASWTGGRNQPQHF	TGCAGTGCTAGTTGGACAGGGGGCCGCAATCAGCCCCAGCATTTT
TRBJ1-1	TRBV28	TRBD1	CASSLLGTGVTEAFF	TGTGCCAGCAGTTTATTGGGGACAGGGGTTACTGAAGCTTTCTTT
TRBJ1-1	TRBV6-5	TRBD1	CATIRQGRTEAFF	TGTGCCACAATTCGACAGGGAAGGACTGAAGCTTTCTTT
TRBJ1-2	TRBV28	TRBD1	CASSTTGVAYGYTF	TGTGCCAGCAGTACTACAGGGGTGGCCTATGGCTACACCTTC
TRBJ2-3	TRBV3-1/TRBV3-2	NA	CASSRRQPTDTQYF	TGTGCCAGCAGCCGACGACAGCCCACAGATACGCAGTATTTT
TRBJ2-2	TRBV24-1	NA	CATSEHVGAGELFF	TGTGCCACCAGTGAGCACGTTGGAGCCGGGGAGCTGTTTTTT
TRBJ2-3	TRBV24-1	TRBD2	CATSDLRTSGNTDTQYF	TGTGCCACCAGTGACCTACGGACTAGCGGGAACACAGATACGCAGTATTTT
TRBJ2-7	TRBV18	NA	CASSPGTTDEQYF	TGTGCCAGCTCACCAGGGACAACCGACGAGCAGTACTTC
TRBJ2-5	TRBV5-1	NA	CASSLGGQETQYF	TGCGCCAGCAGCTTAGGGGGCCAAGAGACCCAGTACTTC
TRBJ1-3	TRBV7-9	NA	CASSSNHGGYSGNTIYF	TGTGCCAGCAGCTCAAACCACGGGGGGTACTCTGGAAACACCATATATTTT
TRBJ1-1	TRBV19	NA	CASSPAGASTEAFF	TGTGCCAGTAGCCCCGCGGGGGCGAGCACTGAAGCTTTCTTT
TRBJ2-5	TRBV30	NA	CAWNQGQETQYF	TGTGCCTGGAACCAGGGCCAAGAGACCCAGTACTTC